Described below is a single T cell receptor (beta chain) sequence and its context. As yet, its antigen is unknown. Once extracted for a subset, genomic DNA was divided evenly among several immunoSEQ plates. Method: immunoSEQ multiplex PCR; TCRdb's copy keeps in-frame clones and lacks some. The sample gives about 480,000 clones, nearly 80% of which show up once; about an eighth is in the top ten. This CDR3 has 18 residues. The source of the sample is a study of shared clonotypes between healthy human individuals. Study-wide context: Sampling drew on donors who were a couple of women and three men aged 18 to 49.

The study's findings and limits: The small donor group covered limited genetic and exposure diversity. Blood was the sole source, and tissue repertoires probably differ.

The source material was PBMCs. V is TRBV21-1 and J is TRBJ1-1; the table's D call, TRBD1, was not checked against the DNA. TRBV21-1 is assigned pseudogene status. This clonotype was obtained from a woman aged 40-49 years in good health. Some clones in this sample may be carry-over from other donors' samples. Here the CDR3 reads CASSKGLFGQGFNTEAFF. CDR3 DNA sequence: TGTGCCAGCAGCAAAGGGTTGTTTGGACAGGGGTTTAACACTGAAGCTTTCTTT.